This TCR beta chain is from a study of T cell repertoires in cytomegalovirus infection. Study information: In the study, CMV epitopes included recently identified HLA-C-restricted and well-studied HLA-B-restricted ones. It was the public TCR beta signatures that indicated both CMV infection and matching HLA type. Points from the study as a whole: CMV-specific HLA-C-restricted TCR beta clonotypes dominated the ex vivo response. Identification of carriers of CMV plus the relevant HLA was achieved through cumulative public TCR beta family frequency.

This clonotype has more than one count but fewer than ten. The antigen is not known. J lost 8 bases, V lost 5 bases, and 10 bases had no gene match. Germline V CDR1 and CDR2: SGHVS, FNYEAQ. The CDR3 loop spans 15 amino acids. TCRdb reanalysed the reads using MiXCR and keeps one entry per CDR3 protein. This table has 100,000 to 150,000 distinct CDR3 sequences, around 30% appearing once. The chain joins TRBV7-6 to TRBJ1-4, with TRBD1 matching 8 bases. Material: CD8+ T cells from cultured PBMCs, obtained from culture after CMV antigen stimulation. The origin of this receptor is a human donor in good health (CMV status not recorded). Some clones in this sample may be carry-over from other donors' samples. This chain's CDR3 is CASSAGQGEREKLFF. The CDR3 nucleotides read TGTGCCAGCAGCGCCGGACAGGGCGAGCGAGAAAAACTGTTTTTT.